A selection of T cell receptor beta chains follows, all from one sample in a study of blood T cell repertoires in COVID-19. Clones were sequenced by immunoSEQ multiplex PCR, and TCRdb holds only the in-frame ones, with some missing. The sample includes some 150,000 clones, around 88% seen only once; the top ten take less than 4%. What was sequenced was PBMCs or T cells enriched from blood (not recorded which). The origin of the receptors is a woman between 50 and 59 years old in a cohort exposed to, infected with or recovered from COVID-19 (not recorded which). CDR3s include the opening cysteine and the closing phenylalanine or tryptophan. The D gene is left open where the match is weak. The size of a clone is reported for some rows only, either as once, few or many, or as a class for expanded clones.

v_gene: TRBV5-1; abundance: .; d_gene: .; j_gene: TRBJ1-4; CDR3aa: CASSLHREEGEKLFF; CDR3nt: TGCGCCAGCAGCCTCCACAGGGAAGAGGGTGAAAAACTGTTTTTT
v_gene: TRBV3-1/TRBV3-2; abundance: few; d_gene: TRBD1; j_gene: TRBJ1-6; CDR3aa: CASSQDLQGASPLHF; CDR3nt: TGTGCCAGCAGCCAAGATCTACAGGGGGCCTCACCCCTCCACTTT
v_gene: TRBV3-1/TRBV3-2; abundance: few; d_gene: TRBD2; j_gene: TRBJ2-3; CDR3aa: CASSPSGGATDTQYF; CDR3nt: TGTGCCAGCAGCCCCAGCGGGGGGGCTACAGATACGCAGTATTTT
v_gene: TRBV9; abundance: .; d_gene: .; j_gene: TRBJ2-7; CDR3aa: CASSVEAYTYEQYF; CDR3nt: TGTGCCAGCAGCGTAGAAGCGTATACCTACGAGCAGTACTTC
v_gene: TRBV27; abundance: .; d_gene: TRBD2; j_gene: TRBJ2-1; CDR3aa: CASSARLAIYNEQFF; CDR3nt: TGTGCCAGCAGTGCCCGACTAGCTATCTACAATGAGCAGTTCTTC
v_gene: TRBV18; abundance: few; d_gene: TRBD1; j_gene: TRBJ1-2; CDR3aa: CASSPGQDYGYTF; CDR3nt: TGTGCCAGCTCACCCGGACAGGACTATGGCTACACCTTC
v_gene: TRBV7-2; abundance: once; d_gene: .; j_gene: TRBJ1-5; CDR3aa: CASTPQVGQPQHF; CDR3nt: TGTGCCAGCACCCCCCAGGTTGGCCAGCCCCAGCATTTT
v_gene: TRBV2; abundance: .; d_gene: TRBD1; j_gene: TRBJ1-1; CDR3aa: CASQDRGETEAFF; CDR3nt: TGTGCCAGCCAGGACAGGGGAGAGACTGAAGCTTTCTTT
v_gene: TRBV28; abundance: .; d_gene: TRBD1; j_gene: TRBJ2-5; CDR3aa: CASSPLGTAGEETQYF; CDR3nt: TGTGCCAGCAGTCCGTTAGGGACAGCCGGCGAAGAGACCCAGTACTTC
v_gene: TRBV11-1; abundance: .; d_gene: .; j_gene: TRBJ2-1; CDR3aa: CASSLDFYNEQFF; CDR3nt: TGTGCCAGCAGCTTGGACTTTTACAATGAGCAGTTCTTC
v_gene: TRBV6-1; abundance: .; d_gene: .; j_gene: TRBJ2-7; CDR3aa: CASSEQGLYEQYF; CDR3nt: TGTGCCAGCAGTGAACAGGGGTTGTACGAGCAGTACTTC
v_gene: TRBV9; abundance: .; d_gene: .; j_gene: TRBJ2-5; CDR3aa: CASSVGPSTGLETQYF; CDR3nt: TGTGCCAGCAGCGTAGGTCCCTCCACAGGGTTAGAGACCCAGTACTTC
v_gene: TRBV5-4; abundance: .; d_gene: TRBD1; j_gene: TRBJ2-5; CDR3aa: CASSRDREKTQYF; CDR3nt: TGTGCCAGCTCCCGGGACAGGGAAAAGACCCAGTACTTC
v_gene: TRBV27; abundance: .; d_gene: .; j_gene: TRBJ2-7; CDR3aa: CASSLVPTRGSYEQYF; CDR3nt: TGTGCCAGCAGTTTGGTACCTACAAGGGGCTCCTACGAGCAGTACTTC
v_gene: TRBV19; abundance: .; d_gene: .; j_gene: TRBJ1-5; CDR3aa: CASSTQGNQPQHF; CDR3nt: TGTGCCAGTAGCACCCAGGGAAATCAGCCCCAGCATTTT
v_gene: TRBV5-1; abundance: .; d_gene: .; j_gene: TRBJ2-5; CDR3aa: CASSLAATGRETQYF; CDR3nt: TGCGCCAGCAGCTTGGCCGCTACAGGGAGAGAGACCCAGTACTTC
v_gene: TRBV5-6; abundance: once; d_gene: TRBD2; j_gene: TRBJ2-7; CDR3aa: CASSLGLAGVSYEQYF; CDR3nt: TGTGCCAGCAGCTTGGGGCTAGCGGGTGTCTCCTACGAGCAGTACTTC
v_gene: TRBV18; abundance: .; d_gene: TRBD1; j_gene: TRBJ2-7; CDR3aa: CASSHGQDSYEQYF; CDR3nt: TGTGCCAGCTCACATGGACAGGACTCCTACGAGCAGTACTTC
v_gene: TRBV5-4; abundance: .; d_gene: .; j_gene: TRBJ1-6; CDR3aa: CASRRGPEGTLHF; CDR3nt: TGTGCCAGCAGGCGGGGCCCCGAGGGGACCCTCCACTTT
v_gene: TRBV5-1; abundance: .; d_gene: .; j_gene: TRBJ2-3; CDR3aa: CASSSNPQGSADTQYF; CDR3nt: TGCGCCAGCAGCTCGAACCCACAGGGAAGTGCAGATACGCAGTATTTT
v_gene: TRBV5-6; abundance: .; d_gene: TRBD1; j_gene: TRBJ2-1; CDR3aa: CASSRTTGDIYNEQFF; CDR3nt: TGTGCCAGCAGCCGAACAACAGGGGACATCTACAATGAGCAGTTCTTC
v_gene: TRBV7-9; abundance: .; d_gene: TRBD1; j_gene: TRBJ1-2; CDR3aa: CASSRTGARANYGYTF; CDR3nt: TGTGCCAGCAGTCGGACAGGGGCCCGAGCTAACTATGGCTACACCTTC
v_gene: TRBV29-1; abundance: once; d_gene: .; j_gene: TRBJ1-2; CDR3aa: CSGGSNYGYTF; CDR3nt: TGCAGCGGGGGGAGTAACTATGGCTACACCTTC
v_gene: TRBV2; abundance: .; d_gene: TRBD1; j_gene: TRBJ2-7; CDR3aa: CASKHRSQGGSYEQYF; CDR3nt: TGTGCCAGCAAGCACCGGTCACAGGGGGGTTCCTACGAGCAGTACTTC
v_gene: TRBV9; abundance: .; d_gene: .; j_gene: TRBJ2-2; CDR3aa: CASSVQSTGELFF; CDR3nt: TGTGCCAGCAGCGTCCAGTCCACCGGGGAGCTGTTTTTT
v_gene: TRBV6-5; abundance: .; d_gene: .; j_gene: TRBJ1-5; CDR3aa: CASRRTDSNQPQHF; CDR3nt: TGTGCCAGCAGGAGGACAGATAGCAATCAGCCCCAGCATTTT
v_gene: TRBV14; abundance: .; d_gene: TRBD1; j_gene: TRBJ1-5; CDR3aa: CASSLGQGSNQPQHF; CDR3nt: TGTGCCAGCAGCCTCGGACAGGGTAGCAATCAGCCCCAGCATTTT